The TCR beta chain under discussion was sequenced for a study of cytomegalovirus exposure and HLA in healthy donors. Turning to the study itself: In terms of ancestry, the Caucasian-associated cluster contained about 81% of the roughly 360 genotyped donors. Whole-study findings and limits: CMV serostatus was the only recorded immune exposure for donors. Several of the most significant clusters appeared linked to common viral pathogens, based on a later analysis. Trimming of TCR beta V- and J-genes showed a link, identified in a later analysis, to a missense DCLRE1C variant.

PCR employed 60 Vbeta and 13 Jbeta primers. Generated by immunoSEQ multiplex PCR, the TCRdb table keeps only in-frame clones and is missing some. The sample gives roughly 120,000 clones, approximately 80% of which show up once; about 13% is in the top ten. About this clone: The antigen is not known.

This TCR was sampled from a woman in her forties in good health and CMV-seropositive. The sequencing input was PBMCs.

The CDR3 coding sequence is TGTGCCAGCAGTGAATCACGGATAGCGGGAGATGGGGATACGCAGTATTTT. Its protein is CASSESRIAGDGDTQYF. The V call is TRBV25-1, the J call TRBJ2-3, with 9 bases that match TRBD2. V was clipped by 1 base and J by 6 bases; unmatched bases: 11. Germline CDR1 is MGHDK and CDR2 is SYGVNS. The CDR3 loop spans 17 amino acids.